This TCR beta chain was profiled in a study of blood T cell repertoires in COVID-19. With 6 bases removed from V and 8 bases from J, the gap between germline ends came to 18 bases. The CDR3 has 14 residues. Germline V gene sequence: CDR1 WNHNN, CDR2 SYGVQD (reference sequence). In the authors' methods: Amplification of reference gene primers was used by the study to estimate nucleated cell counts. Method: immunoSEQ multiplex PCR; TCRdb's copy keeps in-frame clones and lacks some. That table furnishes V, J and clone size, whereas the DNA furnished D and trimming. The data hold approximately 230,000 clones, with about 80% observed a single time.

The genes are TRBV10-1 and TRBJ2-3, with D unclear. This TCR derives from a woman older than 75 with active or convalescent COVID-19. Sequencing was carried out using peripheral blood. In nucleotides, the CDR3 is TGCGCCAGCAGACCCGGGTCCAGCAGCGTTACGCAGTATTTT. It yields the protein CASRPGSSSVTQYF.